The 10 T cell receptor beta chains presented below share a single source sample, sequenced in a study of blood T cell repertoires in COVID-19. Measured with immunoSEQ multiplex PCR; TCRdb has only the in-frame clones, and not every one. The table lists 150,000 to 200,000 clones, around 82% of them singletons. Sequencing used PBMCs or T cells enriched from blood (not recorded which). The receptors stem from a woman in her sixties with acute COVID-19.

The V call is TRBV3-1 (or the pseudogene TRBV3-2), the J call TRBJ1-1, with a possible D match to TRBD1 (6 bases). Germline-derived CDR1 and CDR2 are LGHDT and YNNKEL (reference sequence). Trimming pared 0 bases from V and 7 bases from J, leaving 9 bases between. The CDR3 sequence is 13 residues long. CDR3: CASSQEQGREAFF. The CDR3 region has the DNA TGTGCCAGCAGCCAAGAACAGGGCCGTGAAGCTTTCTTT.

This clone turned up a few times. The chain employs TRBV4-2 and TRBJ2-7; D perhaps matches TRBD1 (5 bases). The germline gives CDR1 LGHNA, CDR2 YNFKEQ. V gave up 0 bases and J gave up 3 bases, with 12 bases separating them. This CDR3 is built from 15 residues. CDR3 sequence (DNA): TGTGCCAGCAGCCAAGAATTCGGCAGGGTCTACGAGCAGTACTTC. Its protein product is CASSQEFGRVYEQYF.

This clone was detected only a few times. J is TRBJ2-1 and V is TRBV2; the D gene is possibly TRBD2 (5 bases). V was pared by 10 bases and J by 9 bases, with 22 bases between. The CDR3 length is 14 residues. Per the germline V gene, CDR1 is SNHLY and CDR2 is FYNNEI. The CDR3 loop reads CATATAIRGGEQFF. In nucleotides, the CDR3 is TGTGCCACCGCGACTGCTATCAGAGGAGGTGAGCAGTTCTTC.

This chain connects TRBV6-2 or TRBV6-3 to TRBJ2-3; 8 positions match TRBD1. The CDR3 has 16 residues. Unmatched junction bases numbered 8, after V lost 5 bases and J lost 1 base. Per germline, CDR1 MNHEY and CDR2 SVGEGT. Written as DNA, the CDR3 is TGTGCCAGCAGTACTGCAGGGGGCGGGGGCACAGATACGCAGTATTTT. Translation: CASSTAGGGGTDTQYF.

This clone has only a few counts. This chain connects TRBV23-1 to TRBJ2-7, with D perhaps matching TRBD1 (6 bases). Being an ORF, TRBV23-1 has a function that is uncertain. V was clipped by 0 bases and J by 5 bases, with 11 bases between them. This CDR3 region has 14 residues. Here the CDR3 DNA reads TGCGCCAGCAGTCAATCGACAGGAGCTCACGAGCAGTACGTC. This translates into CASSQSTGAHEQYV.

The rearrangement uses TRBV19 and TRBJ2-1, with D perhaps TRBD2 (6 bases). V was trimmed by 3 bases and J by 15 bases, leaving 18 bases between them. The length of the CDR3 is 13 residues. From germline, CDR1 is LNHDA and CDR2 SQIVND (reference sequence). In DNA, the CDR3 is TGTGCCAGTAGTATCAAGACTAGTTCTTCGCCGTTCTTC. It is translated as CASSIKTSSSPFF. The variable domain in full, completed from reference TRBV19 and TRBJ2-1, reads DGGITQSPKYLFRKEGQNVTLSCEQNLNHDAMYWYRQDPGQGLRLIYYSQIVNDFQKGDIAEGYSVSREKKESFPLTVTSAQKNPTAFYLCASSIKTSSSPFFGPGTRLTVL.

This chain uses TRBV9 with TRBJ1-2; TRBD1 agrees at 11 bases. CDR1 and CDR2 (germline): SGDLS, YYNGEE. CDR3 length: 15 amino acids. V gave up 0 bases and J gave up 8 bases; unmatched junction bases: 6. The CDR3 sequence is CASSVAPGQGAGYTF. Here the CDR3 DNA reads TGTGCCAGCAGCGTAGCCCCAGGACAGGGGGCCGGCTACACCTTC.

The chain is built from TRBV6-5 and TRBJ2-7; TRBD2 agrees at 7 bases. With V trimmed by 8 bases and J by 3 bases, 13 bases remained unmatched. This CDR3 is built from 15 residues. Germline CDR1 reads MNHEY; CDR2 reads SVGAGI. CDR3 residues: CASGGESGTHYEQYF. CDR3 coding DNA: TGTGCCAGCGGGGGTGAAAGCGGGACTCACTACGAGCAGTACTTC.

This clone came up once. The rearrangement links TRBV7-2 to TRBJ1-2; TRBD1 agrees at 9 bases. This CDR3 is built from 16 residues. The germline V gene has CDR1 SGHTA and CDR2 FQGNSA. V dropped 5 bases and J dropped 5; count of bases not matched to a gene: 12. CDR3 sequence: CASSVISGTGSYGYTF. CDR3 sequence (DNA): TGTGCCAGCAGCGTAATATCCGGGACAGGGAGTTATGGCTACACCTTC.

The chain carries TRBV11-3 and TRBJ2-7; 9 bases fit TRBD1. Losses at the gene ends were 2 bases for V and 6 bases for J; bases not matched to a gene: 17. The CDR3 is 18 amino acids. The germline gives CDR1 SGHNT, CDR2 YENEEA. This chain's CDR3 is CASSLKRERTGALCEQYF. The CDR3 coding sequence is TGTGCCAGCAGCTTAAAACGGGAACGGACAGGGGCTTTGTGCGAGCAGTACTTC.